This T cell receptor beta chain was sequenced during a study of regulatory T cells in long-lasting Graves disease. Study-level results: Comparison showed that persistent patients shared more public clonotypes (2,741) than new patients (roughly 970).

Time point meaning: persistent/refractory GD, antithyroid drugs over 5 years with positive TRAb. TCR sequences were obtained from RNA taken from PBMCs. Ten or more counts support this clonotype. Its matching antigen is unknown. Looked up from germline, CDR1 is DFQATT and CDR2 is SNEGSKA (reference sequence). This CDR3 is built from 15 residues. V was cut by 5 bases and J by 0 bases, with 16 bases left in between. Investigators prepared the TCR beta libraries by applying iRepertoire HTBI primers and Arm-PCR of CDR3 regions. TCRdb re-derived calls from the multiplex PCR reads in MiXCR, one entry per CDR3 protein. The sample holds 400,000 to 450,000 distinct CDR3 sequences, 20% to 30% seen once.

This clonotype was obtained from a female donor with Graves disease. The sample was peripheral blood mononuclear cells (PBMCs), taken when the disease was refractory, from a patient treated with antithyroid drugs. The chain links TRBV20-1 to TRBJ1-2, with D perhaps matching TRBD1 (6 bases). The CDR3 region has the DNA TGCAGTGCTTTTAACCGGGACACCGCTAACTATGGCTACACCTTC. Translation gives CSAFNRDTANYGYTF.